The 32 T cell receptor beta chains below were found in one sample sequenced in a study of CD8 T cells in Susac syndrome. Random hexamers were used to reverse transcribe the RNA input (roughly 0.5 to 1 ug). TCRdb used MiXCR to reprocess the immunoSEQ multiplex PCR reads, holding one entry per CDR3 protein. The data contain approximately 180,000 distinct CDR3 sequences, roughly 92% of them singletons. The source material was CD4+ T cells from PBMCs. These receptors were taken from a human donor with multiple sclerosis.

The CDR3 DNA reads as TGTGCCAGCAGCGCAGGACTAGCGTTGGTTGAGCAGTTCTTC. Encoded protein: CASSAGLALVEQFF. The chain joins TRBV7-2 to TRBJ2-1; 9 nucleotides align to TRBD2. V lost 5 bases, J lost 9 bases, and 8 bases stayed unmatched. This CDR3 has 14 residues. The germline gives CDR1 SGHTA, CDR2 FQGNSA.

The CDR3: CASSLWVNTQYF. CDR3 bases: TGTGCCAGCAGTTTGTGGGTGAATACGCAGTATTTT. This chain connects TRBV12-3 or TRBV12-4 to TRBJ2-3; D is undetermined. Trimming took 3 bases from V and 7 from J, leaving 8 bases between them. CDR3 length: 12 amino acids.

The chain joins TRBV10-3 to TRBJ2-3, with 9 nucleotides matching TRBD2. Germline V lookup: CDR1 ENHRY, CDR2 SYGVKD. The CDR3 loop spans 13 amino acids. The CDR3 DNA reads TGTGCGGGTGCTAGCGGGGCCGCAGATACGCAGTATTTT. Translating gives CAGASGAADTQYF.

This clonotype was observed a few times. This chain connects TRBV27 to TRBJ2-2; TRBD1 might be the D (6 bases). This CDR3 is built from 14 residues. Germline CDR1 reads MNHEY; CDR2 reads SMNVEV (reference sequence). Trimming left V 3 bases short and J 1 base short, with 6 bases between. CDR3 sequence: CASSLGQNTGELFF. The CDR3 DNA reads as TGTGCCAGCAGTTTGGGACAGAACACCGGGGAGCTGTTTTTT.

This rearrangement joins TRBV3-1 to TRBJ1-4; TRBD1 aligns across 10 bases. The CDR3 runs 16 residues. Trimming took 1 base from V and 6 from J; bases not matched to a gene: 5. The germline CDR1 and CDR2 sequences are LGHDT and YNNKEL (reference sequence). The CDR3 sequence is CASSQGTGGAYEKLFF. In DNA, the CDR3 is TGTGCCAGCAGCCAAGGGACAGGGGGGGCCTATGAAAAACTGTTTTTT.

The table lists this clonotype with a count of one. The gene calls are TRBV14 and TRBJ2-7, with TRBD1 matching 8 bases. The germline V gene has CDR1 SGHDN and CDR2 FVKESK. Unmatched junction bases numbered 6, after V lost 4 bases and J lost 4 bases. The CDR3 runs to 14 residues. The CDR3 nucleotides read TGTGCCAGCAGCCCGACAGGGGTAGGGTACGAGCAGTACTTC. Amino acid sequence: CASSPTGVGYEQYF.

The V gene is TRBV19, the J gene TRBJ1-5, with a possible D match to TRBD1 (5 bases). Trimming took 2 bases from V and 0 from J, leaving 8 bases between them. CDR1 LNHDA and CDR2 SQIVND come from the germline V gene (reference sequence). The CDR3 is 15 amino acids. The CDR3, as DNA: TGTGCCAGTAGTATAAGAGGGGATAGCAATCAGCCCCAGCATTTT. Translating gives CASSIRGDSNQPQHF.

Here the CDR3 reads CASSSGTGRTGYTF. The DNA of the CDR3 is TGTGCCAGCAGTTCCGGGACAGGAAGGACTGGCTACACCTTC. The chain employs TRBV28 and TRBJ1-2; TRBD1 matches 8 bases. In germline, CDR1 is MDHEN, CDR2 SYDVKM. Germline trimming cut 4 bases from V and 7 bases from J; bases unmatched to any gene: 8. The CDR3 totals 14 residues.

The rearrangement joins TRBV6-5 to TRBJ2-2, with D hard to call. The length of the CDR3 is 15 residues. Germline V lookup: CDR1 MNHEY, CDR2 SVGAGI. Trimming stripped 1 base from V and 0 bases from J, with 6 bases between. The CDR3 sequence: CASSYFQSNTGELFF. In DNA form, the CDR3 reads TGTGCCAGCAGTTACTTCCAGTCGAACACCGGGGAGCTGTTTTTT.

The chain couples TRBV3-1 to TRBJ2-3, with unresolved D. Trimming took 8 bases from V and 3 from J, leaving 6 bases between them. The CDR3 sequence is 11 residues long. CDR1 is LGHDT, CDR2 YNNKEL, per germline (reference sequence). CDR3 region: CASLGTDTQYF. The CDR3 nucleotides read TGTGCCAGCCTGGGGACAGATACGCAGTATTTT.

V and J are TRBV28 and TRBJ2-1; no reliable D call. This CDR3 has 13 residues. The germline CDR1 and CDR2 sequences are MDHEN and SYDVKM. V lost 8 bases and J 6 bases, leaving 14 bases between the germline ends. The chain's CDR3 is CASGPDPINEQFF. Here the CDR3 DNA reads TGTGCCAGCGGGCCTGACCCTATCAATGAGCAGTTCTTC.

The J gene is TRBJ2-7, the V gene TRBV20-1; possible D gene TRBD1, 6 bases. Germline CDR1 DFQATT, CDR2 SNEGSKA (reference sequence). V was clipped by 3 bases and J by 5 bases, with 17 bases between them. This CDR3 contains 14 residues. The chain's CDR3 is CSASLSTGQDEQYF. CDR3 DNA: TGCAGTGCTAGTTTGTCAACAGGGCAGGACGAGCAGTACTTC.

The chain couples TRBV6-5 to TRBJ1-1, with D uncertain. The CDR3 has 14 residues. The germline CDR1 and CDR2 sequences are MNHEY and SVGAGI. V shed 6 bases and J shed 2 bases, with 13 bases lying between them. The CDR3 DNA follows: TGTGCCAGCAGGAAAGACGTCGCTAACACTGAAGCTTTCTTT. As protein: CASRKDVANTEAFF.

The sample holds one count of this clonotype. The chain joins TRBV2 to TRBJ2-3, with 9 bases identical to TRBD2. The CDR3 runs to 14 residues. CDR1 SNHLY and CDR2 FYNNEI come from the germline V gene. V gave up 11 bases and J gave up 6 bases; unmatched junction bases: 12. CDR3 amino acids: CAGTLAGPTDTQYF. DNA for the CDR3: TGTGCCGGGACCCTAGCGGGACCCACGGATACGCAGTATTTT.

The CDR3 protein is CASMSSSYEQYF. For the CDR3, the DNA is TGTGCCAGCATGTCGAGCTCCTACGAGCAGTACTTC. The chain employs TRBV28 and TRBJ2-7; D gene uncertain. V lost 7 bases to trimming and J lost 0 bases, with 7 bases between them. The CDR3 covers 12 residues. Germline lookup yields CDR1 MDHEN and CDR2 SYDVKM.

This chain's CDR3 is CATSDPRGPSADTQYF. CDR3 nucleotides: TGTGCCACCAGTGACCCCAGGGGGCCGAGCGCAGATACGCAGTATTTT. This chain joins TRBV24-1 and TRBJ2-3, with TRBD1 identical over 8 bases. The CDR3 totals 16 residues. Germline CDR1 and CDR2: KGHDR and SFDVKD. Unmatched junction bases numbered 9, after V lost 4 bases and J lost 4 bases.

The V gene is TRBV28, the J gene TRBJ2-1; TRBD1 matches 9 bases. The CDR3 runs 15 residues. The trim removed 7 bases at V and 0 bases at J, leaving 4 bases unmatched. Germline CDR1 and CDR2: MDHEN and SYDVKM. CDR3 coding DNA: TGTGCCAGCACCACGACAGGGGGCTCCTACAATGAGCAGTTCTTC. Residues: CASTTTGGSYNEQFF.

Note on this clonotype: A junction end diverges from the germline sequence, so it may reflect a read error. This rearrangement joins TRBV19 to TRBJ1-6; no clear D gene. The CDR3 totals 15 residues. CDR1 is LNHDA and CDR2 is SQIVND in the germline V gene (reference sequence). In nucleotides, the CDR3 is TGTGCCAGTAGTCTAGAGGCGTTTGCGAATTCACCCCTCCACTTT. Its protein is CASSLEAFANSPLHF.

This chain connects TRBV9 to TRBJ2-3; maybe TRBD2 (6 bases). V dropped 3 bases and J dropped 6 bases, with 17 bases sitting between them. Germline CDR1 reads SGDLS; CDR2 reads YYNGEE. The CDR3 loop spans 15 amino acids. The CDR3 DNA sequence: TGTGCCAGCAGCGCGCACTCTAGCGACCGGGATACGCAGTATTTT. Amino acid sequence: CASSAHSSDRDTQYF.

The chain carries TRBV7-3 and TRBJ2-2; D uncertain. Germline values: CDR1 SGHTA, CDR2 FQGTGA. The CDR3 spans 13 residues. The V gene lost 5 bases and the J gene lost 2 bases, with 6 bases spanning the gap. CDR3: CASSPQNTGELFF. CDR3 sequence (DNA): TGTGCCAGCAGCCCCCAAAACACCGGGGAGCTGTTTTTT.

CDR3 bases: TGTGCCAGCAGCGGACAGGTCAGCTCTGGGGCCAACGTCCTGACTTTC. It encodes CASSGQVSSGANVLTF. V usage is TRBV5-5 and J usage is TRBJ2-6, with 7 positions matching TRBD1. The CDR3 length is 16 residues. The germline gives CDR1 SGHKS, CDR2 YYEKEE (reference sequence). Losses at the gene ends were 4 bases for V and 0 bases for J; bases not matched to a gene: 4.

The V call is TRBV4-1, the J call TRBJ1-1; a possible D gene is TRBD1 (6 bases). CDR1 and CDR2 from the germline V gene are MGHRA and YSYEKL. V lost 3 bases to trimming and J lost 1 base, with 18 bases between them. The length of the CDR3 is 17 residues. The CDR3, as DNA: TGCGCCAGCAGCCACCTAGCGGACAGTTTTCCGAACACTGAAGCTTTCTTT. Protein product: CASSHLADSFPNTEAFF.

The rearrangement joins TRBV2 to TRBJ2-5; TRBD1 is a possible D gene (6 bases). The V and J ends lost 4 bases and 1 base respectively, with 7 bases between them. This CDR3 region has 13 residues. Germline CDR1 is SNHLY and CDR2 is FYNNEI. The CDR3 loop reads CASSGQVQETQYF. The CDR3 DNA reads TGTGCCAGCAGTGGACAGGTCCAAGAGACCCAGTACTTC.

The chain recombines TRBV5-1 with TRBJ2-3; D is undetermined. From germline, CDR1 is SGHRS and CDR2 YFSETQ. Deletions cut 2 bases from V and 4 bases from J, with 11 bases between. The CDR3 extends over 14 amino acids. CDR3 nucleotide sequence: TGCGCCAGCAGCTTTTCCAGTTTACCAGATACGCAGTATTTT. It encodes CASSFSSLPDTQYF.

CDR3 protein: CSARVTMGQAGQLSNQPQHF. CDR3 bases: TGCAGTGCTAGAGTTACTATGGGACAGGCGGGACAACTTAGCAATCAGCCCCAGCATTTT. V gene TRBV20-1 combines with J gene TRBJ1-5, with 8 bases lining up with TRBD1. Germline CDR1 DFQATT, CDR2 SNEGSKA (reference sequence). This CDR3 has 20 residues. V lost 1 base, J lost 0 bases, and 17 bases stayed unmatched.

The chain uses TRBV4-3 and TRBJ2-7; tentatively, D is TRBD2 (5 bases). Germline CDR1 and CDR2: LGHNA and YSLEER. V shed 0 bases and J shed 3 bases, with 6 bases lying between them. The CDR3 runs 13 residues. CDR3 in amino acids: CASSQDTSYEQYF. The CDR3, as DNA: TGCGCCAGCAGCCAAGATACTAGCTACGAGCAGTACTTC.

V gene TRBV5-4 combines with J gene TRBJ2-2; unclear D gene. Germline V CDR1 and CDR2: SGHNT, YYREEE (reference sequence). The CDR3 has 13 amino acids. Trimming took off 5 bases at V and 1 base at J, with 6 bases between the two ends. DNA of the CDR3: TGTGCCAGCAGGGACGAGAACACCGGGGAGCTGTTTTTT. Translated, it gives CASRDENTGELFF.

This clonotype was counted between two and nine times. The chain has TRBV11-3 and TRBJ2-3; TRBD1 might be the D (5 bases). In germline, CDR1 is SGHNT, CDR2 YENEEA. Trimming took 6 bases from V and 0 from J, leaving 13 bases between them. The CDR3 extends over 15 amino acids. Here the CDR3 reads CASRPSRGSTDTQYF. CDR3 DNA sequence: TGTGCCAGCAGACCGAGTAGGGGTAGCACAGATACGCAGTATTTT.

The J gene is TRBJ2-2, the V gene TRBV6-5; no clear D. Germline V CDR1 and CDR2: MNHEY, SVGAGI. Trimming left V 7 bases short and J 2 bases short, with 8 bases between. The CDR3 totals 13 residues. CDR3 DNA sequence: TGTGCCAGCATAAGTCATAACACCGGGGAGCTGTTTTTT. Its translation is CASISHNTGELFF.

This clonotype has a handful of counts. The chain has TRBV7-3 and TRBJ1-4, with 7 bases aligning to TRBD1. The CDR3 covers 15 residues. J gave up 4 bases and V 5 bases, and 7 bases lay outside the gene matches. Germline V lookup: CDR1 SGHTA, CDR2 FQGTGA. In DNA form, the CDR3 reads TGTGCCAGCAGCCGGCAGGGGGACGGTAATGAAAAACTGTTTTTT. This encodes CASSRQGDGNEKLFF. Drawing the rest from reference TRBV7-3 and TRBJ1-4, the complete variable domain is GAGVSQTPSNKVTEKGKYVELRCDPISGHTALYWYRQSLGQGPEFLIYFQGTGAADDSGLPNDRFFAVRPEGSVSTLKIQRTERGDSAVYLCASSRQGDGNEKLFFGSGTQLSVL.

This chain's CDR3 is CASGTDFYEQYF. As DNA, the CDR3 is TGTGCCAGCGGGACTGACTTCTACGAGCAGTACTTC. The chain couples TRBV10-3 to TRBJ2-7, with D perhaps matching TRBD2 (6 bases). V dropped 10 bases and J dropped 3 bases, with 13 bases sitting between them. CDR1 and CDR2 from the germline V gene are ENHRY and SYGVKD. There are 12 residues in the CDR3.

The chain links TRBV27 to TRBJ2-1; 10 bases match TRBD2. Germline CDR1 reads MNHEY; CDR2 reads SMNVEV (reference sequence). The CDR3 contains 16 residues. V shed 6 bases, J shed 2 bases, and the junction held 7 bases outside the gene matches. CDR3 in DNA: TGTGCCAGCAGCGTCGGGACTAGCGAGCCCTACAATGAGCAGTTCTTC. As protein: CASSVGTSEPYNEQFF.